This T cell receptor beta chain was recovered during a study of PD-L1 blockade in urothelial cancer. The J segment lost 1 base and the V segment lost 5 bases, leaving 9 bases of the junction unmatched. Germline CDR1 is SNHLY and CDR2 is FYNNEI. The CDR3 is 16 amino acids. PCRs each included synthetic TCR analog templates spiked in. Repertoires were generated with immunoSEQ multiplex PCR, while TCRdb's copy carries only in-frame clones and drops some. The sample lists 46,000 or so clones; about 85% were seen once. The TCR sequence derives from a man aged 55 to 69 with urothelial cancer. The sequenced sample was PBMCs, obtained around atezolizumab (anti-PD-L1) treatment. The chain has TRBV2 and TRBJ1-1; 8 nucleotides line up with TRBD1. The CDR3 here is CASSKGQGPGNTEAFF. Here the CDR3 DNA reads TGTGCCAGCAGTAAAGGACAGGGCCCAGGGAACACTGAAGCTTTCTTT.